This paragraph covers one TCR beta chain sequence. This table comes from immunoSEQ multiplex PCR, and its TCRdb copy is limited to in-frame clones, with some not included. The sample consists of 200,000 to 250,000 clones, approximately 90% of them appearing once. This specimen comes from a study of blood T cell repertoires in COVID-19. Study background: COVID-19 samples, acute and convalescent, were from the United States, Italy and Spain.

Germline V lookup: CDR1 SNHLY, CDR2 FYNNEI. The CDR3 length is 14 residues. Germline trimming cut 2 bases from V and 6 bases from J; bases unmatched to any gene: 4. Recovery meant two consecutive negative NP/OP PCR tests, professional clearance, or resolved symptoms. Input material: PBMCs or T cells enriched from blood (not recorded which). The TCR sequence derives from a man younger than 45 who had recovered from COVID-19. This rearrangement joins TRBV2 to TRBJ2-7; 10 bases fit TRBD1. CDR3 coding DNA: TGTGCCAGCAGTGAATTAGGGACAGGGGTCGAGCAGTACTTC. This translates into CASSELGTGVEQYF.